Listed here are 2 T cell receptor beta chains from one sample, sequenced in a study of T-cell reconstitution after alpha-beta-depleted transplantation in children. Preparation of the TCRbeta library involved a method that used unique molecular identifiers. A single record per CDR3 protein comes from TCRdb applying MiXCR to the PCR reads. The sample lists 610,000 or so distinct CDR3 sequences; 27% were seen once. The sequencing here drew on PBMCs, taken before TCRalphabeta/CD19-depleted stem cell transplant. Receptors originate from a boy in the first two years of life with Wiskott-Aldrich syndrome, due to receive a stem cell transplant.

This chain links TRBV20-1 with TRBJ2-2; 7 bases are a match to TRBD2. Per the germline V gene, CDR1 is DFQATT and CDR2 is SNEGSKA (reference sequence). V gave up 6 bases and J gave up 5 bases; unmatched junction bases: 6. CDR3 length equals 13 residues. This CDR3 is CSAGGIRTGELFF. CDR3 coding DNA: TGCAGTGCGGGAGGGATAAGAACCGGGGAGCTGTTTTTT.

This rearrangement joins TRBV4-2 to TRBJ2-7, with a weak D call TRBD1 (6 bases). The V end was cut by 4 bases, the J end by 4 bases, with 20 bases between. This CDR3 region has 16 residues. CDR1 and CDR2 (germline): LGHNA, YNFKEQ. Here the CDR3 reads CASSRTGPRVGYEQYF. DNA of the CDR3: TGTGCCAGCAGCCGAACAGGGCCGAGGGTGGGTTACGAGCAGTACTTC.